Below, 2 T cell receptor beta chains from the same sample are listed, as sequenced in a study of T cell repertoires in cytomegalovirus infection. TCRdb processed the reads anew with MiXCR; each CDR3 protein has one entry. The profile shows roughly 250,000 distinct CDR3 sequences, 9% to 15% of them singletons. The sample taken for sequencing was PBMCs. The receptors derive from a human donor in good health (CMV status not recorded). Some clones in this sample may be carry-over from other donors' samples.

Many counts were recorded for this clonotype. The chain links TRBV25-1 to TRBJ1-2; a possible D gene is TRBD1 (5 bases). Germline CDR1 and CDR2: MGHDK and SYGVNS. The CDR3 spans 12 residues. V was clipped by 0 bases and J by 10 bases, with 9 bases between them. CDR3 nucleotides: TGTGCCAGCAGTGAATATAAGGGGTACTACACCTTC. It translates to CASSEYKGYYTF.

In this sample, this clonotype turned up a few times. Written as DNA, the CDR3 is TGTGCCAGCAGCCCGCTTTCCCCTAGCACAGATACGCAGTATTTT. Translation: CASSPLSPSTDTQYF. The rearrangement links TRBV7-9 to TRBJ2-3; no reliable D call. Trimming left V 5 bases short and J 0 bases short, with 12 bases between. This CDR3 comprises 15 residues. The germline V gene has CDR1 SEHNR and CDR2 FQNEAQ (reference sequence).